This T cell receptor beta chain was obtained from a study of metastatic and nonmetastatic thyroid tumors (TCRdb year 2020). For the wider study: The researchers compared repertoires between peripheral blood samples and tumor or nodule tissue samples from patients with malignant or benign thyroid disease.

No treatment had been received by any patient before thyroid surgery. Using T-cell receptor beta sequencing, the study looked back at clinical samples from patients collected from about 2011 to 2019. The table lists this clone with many counts. No antigen is known for it. This could be a read error, since a much larger clone is one nucleotide away. Other DNA sequences of this sample code for an identical CDR3. Broad study findings and their caveats: TCR beta diversity was reported as significantly higher in malignant tumors than in benign nodules, in both blood and tumor samples.

The library relied on PCR. These reads were obtained on an Illumina HiSeq 4000. High-throughput sequencing was used to profile the TCR beta-chain CDR3 region of every patient. Per the original workflow: CDR3 differences across clinicopathological groups were used to build a classifier for discriminating distant-metastatic papillary thyroid cancer patients. To measure repertoire diversity the researchers used the Shannon index, while the Morisita-Horn index served to gauge how similar the tumor and blood repertoires were. TCRdb trimmed the raw reads at Q25, called clones with MiXCR and kept productive beta chains. Here the V and J calls rest on TCRdb's processing, not on the authors' analysis. This sample holds more than 20,000 clones; roughly 20% were observed only once. In total, the top ten clones hold approximately 30% of the sample. Input material: blood. The sequence was collected from a female donor with papillary thyroid cancer or a benign thyroid nodule (not recorded which). Some clones in this sample may be carry-over from other donors' samples.

The CDR3 reads CASSPPSNSEQFF. DNA sequence: TGCGCCAGCTCACCACCGTCTAATAGTGAGCAGTTCTTC. The chain joins TRBV18 to TRBJ2-1; too little of a D gene remains to name it. CDR1 and CDR2 are read off the germline V gene as KGHSH and LQKENI. CDR3 length: 13 amino acids, cysteine to phenylalanine. The entry retains the CDR3 DNA only, 39 bases that are in frame from base 1.